The 25 T cell receptor beta chains below come from one sample, sequenced in a study of shared T cell receptors in the human thymus. The protocol was immunoSEQ multiplex PCR, while the TCRdb copy is restricted to in-frame clones and leaves out a portion. This sample carries about 400,000 clones, 95% of them seen once, and the ten largest clones take about 0.02%. Sequenced input: thymocytes. All receptors come from a human donor.

This rearrangement joins TRBV7-2 to TRBJ2-7, with TRBD2 identical over 12 bases. This CDR3 spans 18 amino acids. Germline V gene lookup returns CDR1 SGHTA and CDR2 FQGNSA. Trimming at V came to 2 bases and at J to 0 bases, leaving 8 bases not matched to a gene. The CDR3 bases are TGTGCCAGCAGCTTAACGCCTAGCGGGAGGGGGATCTCCTACGAGCAGTACTTC. Protein sequence: CASSLTPSGRGISYEQYF.

This chain connects TRBV15 to TRBJ2-1; maybe TRBD1 (6 bases). Trimming removed 0 bases at V and 12 bases at J, with 18 bases between. Germline assignment: CDR1 LNHNV and CDR2 YYDKDF (reference sequence). The CDR3 has 15 amino acids. CDR3 region: CATSRDPRGGGGQFF. In DNA, the CDR3 is TGTGCCACCAGCAGAGATCCCCGTGGTGGGGGCGGGCAGTTCTTC.

The genes are TRBV25-1 and TRBJ2-7; 7 positions agree with TRBD1. CDR3 length: 16 residues. Per the germline V gene, CDR1 is MGHDK and CDR2 is SYGVNS. The trim removed 6 bases at V and 5 bases at J, leaving 16 bases unmatched. The CDR3: CASRAAGAGGLHEQYF. CDR3 sequence (DNA): TGTGCCAGCAGAGCCGCCGGGGCAGGGGGTCTCCACGAGCAGTACTTC.

The chain carries TRBV7-3 and TRBJ2-3; 10 bases are shared with TRBD2. The V gene end was trimmed by 6 bases and the J gene end by 6 bases; junction bases not matched to a gene: 9. CDR1 and CDR2 from the germline V gene are SGHTA and FQGTGA. The CDR3 sequence is 15 residues long. The CDR3 spells CASRFLAGGTDTQYF. Written as DNA, the CDR3 is TGTGCCAGCAGGTTTTTAGCGGGGGGAACGGATACGCAGTATTTT.

The chain uses TRBV9 and TRBJ2-1; TRBD2 matches at 8 bases. The CDR3 has 16 residues. The germline CDR1 and CDR2 sequences are SGDLS and YYNGEE. V gave up 1 base and J gave up 3 bases; unmatched junction bases: 6. The CDR3 is CASSVKPAGVYNEQFF. The DNA of the CDR3 is TGTGCCAGCAGCGTAAAGCCAGCGGGAGTCTACAATGAGCAGTTCTTC.

This clone was observed a few times. This chain connects TRBV4-2 to TRBJ2-7; weak D call: TRBD2 (5 bases). The CDR3 is 17 amino acids. The germline gives CDR1 LGHNA, CDR2 YNFKEQ. Trimming pared 0 bases from V and 0 bases from J, leaving 15 bases between. This CDR3 is CASSQDGLALSSYEQYF. CDR3 in DNA: TGTGCCAGCAGCCAAGATGGGCTAGCCTTAAGCTCCTACGAGCAGTACTTC.

The gene calls are TRBV4-1 and TRBJ1-1; D is uncertain. V was shortened by 4 bases and J by 0 bases, with 6 bases between the two germline ends. Germline CDR1 reads MGHRA; CDR2 reads YSYEKL. The CDR3 length is 13 residues. The CDR3 reads CASSRGMNTEAFF. CDR3 nucleotide sequence: TGCGCCAGCAGCCGCGGGATGAACACTGAAGCTTTCTTT.

This rearrangement joins TRBV11-2 to TRBJ2-3, with 9 bases lining up with TRBD2. The CDR3 consists of 15 residues. In germline, CDR1 is SGHAT, CDR2 FQNNGV. The trim removed 3 bases at V and 3 bases at J, leaving 4 bases unmatched. CDR3 nucleotides: TGTGCCAGCAGCTTCGTTAGCGGGAGAACAGATACGCAGTATTTT. Its translation is CASSFVSGRTDTQYF.

The genes are TRBV4-1 and TRBJ1-1; D possibly corresponds to TRBD1 (5 bases). This CDR3 has 14 residues. CDR1 MGHRA and CDR2 YSYEKL come from the germline V gene. V lost 1 base and J 3 bases, leaving 9 bases between the germline ends. CDR3: CASSQGGMDTEAFF. The CDR3 DNA is TGCGCCAGCAGCCAAGGGGGGATGGACACTGAAGCTTTCTTT.

V gene TRBV28 combines with J gene TRBJ2-1, with TRBD2 identical over 11 bases. The J segment lost 0 bases and the V segment lost 5 bases, leaving 6 bases of the junction unmatched. The V gene's germline CDR1 is MDHEN and CDR2 SYDVKM. This CDR3 is 17 amino acids long. This CDR3 is CASSPPSGRSSYNEQFF. The CDR3 DNA reads as TGTGCCAGCAGTCCCCCTAGCGGGAGGAGCTCCTACAATGAGCAGTTCTTC.

The chain couples TRBV6-5 to TRBJ1-4, with D possibly matching TRBD1 (5 bases). Germline V lookup: CDR1 MNHEY, CDR2 SVGAGI. The CDR3 sequence is 15 residues long. V was pared by 0 bases and J by 12 bases, with 17 bases between. CDR3 in DNA: TGTGCCAGCAGTTACTCCCGGAGGGGAGGGTGGGAACTGTTTTTT. This encodes CASSYSRRGGWELFF.

The chain recombines TRBV18 with TRBJ2-1; 14 nucleotides line up with TRBD2. With 3 bases clipped from V and 11 bases from J, the junction kept 18 bases outside the gene matches. The CDR3 totals 19 residues. Germline V lookup: CDR1 KGHSH, CDR2 LQKENI. The CDR3 sequence is CASSPPGLAGARLLMKQFF. The DNA of the CDR3 is TGTGCCAGCTCACCGCCGGGACTAGCGGGAGCACGGTTACTAATGAAGCAGTTCTTC. Full variable domain (outside the CDR3, taken from reference TRBV18 and TRBJ2-1): NAGVMQNPRHLVRRRGQEARLRCSPMKGHSHVYWYRQLPEEGLKFMVYLQKENIIDESGMPKERFSAEFPKEGPSILRIQQVVRGDSAAYFCASSPPGLAGARLLMKQFFGPGTRLTVL.

In its sample, this clone was seen once. This chain connects TRBV12-2 to TRBJ2-7; the D segment call TRBD2 is taken from the table without a DNA check. TRBV12-2 is marked as a pseudogene. The CDR3 extends over 13 amino acids. The CDR3 loop is CASRLREGYEQYF. CDR3 in DNA: TGTGCAAGTCGCTTGCGGGAGGGCTACGAGCAGTACTTC.

The chain joins TRBV11-2 to TRBJ1-5; 7 nucleotides match TRBD1. J lost 0 bases, V lost 0 bases, and 14 bases had no gene match. From germline, CDR1 is SGHAT and CDR2 FQNNGV. CDR3 length: 20 amino acids. The CDR3 region has the DNA TGTGCCAGCAGCTTAGAAGTTTCCGGGACAGAAGACAATAGCAATCAGCCCCAGCATTTT. Protein sequence: CASSLEVSGTEDNSNQPQHF.

The chain uses TRBV28 and TRBJ1-1; possible D gene TRBD1, 6 bases. The CDR3 extends over 16 amino acids. Germline-derived CDR1 and CDR2 are MDHEN and SYDVKM. V lost 6 bases, J lost 2 bases, and 19 bases lay in between. CDR3 loop: CASRRNPRQANTEAFF. The CDR3 nucleotides are TGTGCCAGCAGGAGAAATCCTCGACAGGCTAACACTGAAGCTTTCTTT.

The chain combines TRBV11-2 with TRBJ2-1; D unresolved. The germline gives CDR1 SGHAT, CDR2 FQNNGV. CDR3 length equals 17 residues. V was clipped by 0 bases and J by 2 bases, with 14 bases between them. CDR3 residues: CASSLDPTRLTYNEQFF. The CDR3 nucleotides are TGTGCCAGCAGCTTAGATCCCACGCGGCTTACCTACAATGAGCAGTTCTTC.

This rearrangement joins TRBV19 to TRBJ1-1; the D gene is possibly TRBD1 (6 bases). V lost 2 bases and J lost 4, with 17 bases in between. The CDR3 totals 16 residues. CDR1 is LNHDA, CDR2 SQIVND, per germline (reference sequence). DNA of the CDR3: TGTGCCAGTAGTATACAAACAGGGACGAAGGCCACTGAAGCTTTCTTT. It yields the protein CASSIQTGTKATEAFF.

V gene TRBV27 combines with J gene TRBJ1-2; 9 bases line up with TRBD1. The trim removed 5 bases at V and 7 bases at J, leaving 2 bases unmatched. The germline V gene has CDR1 MNHEY and CDR2 SMNVEV (reference sequence). This CDR3 has 12 amino acids. DNA for the CDR3: TGTGCCAGCAGTGGGACAGGGTCTGGCTACACCTTC. Translated: CASSGTGSGYTF.

The chain employs TRBV10-3 and TRBJ2-7; 9 nucleotides agree with TRBD2. The V and J ends lost 7 bases and 1 base, in that order; junction bases with no gene match: 8. Germline V lookup: CDR1 ENHRY, CDR2 SYGVKD. This CDR3 spans 15 amino acids. CDR3 coding DNA: TGTGCCATCAACAAAGCGGGAGGCCCGTCCTACGAGCAGTACTTC. Protein: CAINKAGGPSYEQYF.

The chain links TRBV5-4 to TRBJ2-5, with 8 bases fitting TRBD2. Germline-derived CDR1 and CDR2 are SGHNT and YYREEE (reference sequence). The ends lost 5 bases at V and 7 bases at J; junction bases unmatched: 10. This CDR3 comprises 14 residues. CDR3 region: CASRAGGAGGTQYF. CDR3 in DNA: TGTGCCAGCAGAGCCGGGGGCGCGGGGGGGACCCAGTACTTC.

This clone was detected once. V is TRBV29-1 and J is TRBJ2-1, with D unresolved. V was trimmed by 6 bases and J by 5 bases, leaving 5 bases between them. There are 10 residues in the CDR3. Germline CDR1 SQVTM, CDR2 ANQGSEA. The DNA for the CDR3 is TGCAGCGTCAGGCACAATGAGCAGTTCTTC. Its protein product is CSVRHNEQFF.

The chain is built from TRBV29-1 and TRBJ1-2, with D unresolved. The germline CDR1 and CDR2 sequences are SQVTM and ANQGSEA. The CDR3 contains 12 residues. The V end was cut by 1 base, the J end by 7 bases, with 10 bases between. CDR3 DNA: TGCAGCGTTGAAGGGCAAAGAGGTGGCTACACCTTC. Its protein is CSVEGQRGGYTF.

The CDR3 DNA follows: TGTGCCAGCAGTGACAGGAGGACTAGCGGGACCAATGAGCAGTTCTTC. The encoded protein is CASSDRRTSGTNEQFF. The chain uses TRBV6-4 and TRBJ2-1; 12 bases fit TRBD2. From germline, CDR1 is MRHNA and CDR2 SNTAGT. Trimming removed 2 bases from V and 6 bases from J; junction bases left unmatched: 5. This CDR3 has 16 amino acids.

This chain links TRBV4-1 with TRBJ1-5, with 12 bases identical to TRBD1. The V and J ends lost 2 bases and 0 bases, in that order; junction bases with no gene match: 11. Looked up from germline, CDR1 is MGHRA and CDR2 is YSYEKL. CDR3 length: 20 residues. The CDR3 DNA follows: TGCGCCAGCAGCCAAAAACCCGGGACAGGGGGCCTTTATAGCAATCAGCCCCAGCATTTT. Protein sequence: CASSQKPGTGGLYSNQPQHF.

The V and J genes are TRBV5-1 and TRBJ1-2; D is unresolved. Trimming took 0 bases from V and 3 from J, leaving 15 bases between them. The CDR3 spans 16 residues. Per germline, CDR1 SGHRS and CDR2 YFSETQ. CDR3 loop: CASSLGLREVDYGYTF. DNA of the CDR3: TGCGCCAGCAGCTTGGGTCTTAGGGAGGTAGACTATGGCTACACCTTC.